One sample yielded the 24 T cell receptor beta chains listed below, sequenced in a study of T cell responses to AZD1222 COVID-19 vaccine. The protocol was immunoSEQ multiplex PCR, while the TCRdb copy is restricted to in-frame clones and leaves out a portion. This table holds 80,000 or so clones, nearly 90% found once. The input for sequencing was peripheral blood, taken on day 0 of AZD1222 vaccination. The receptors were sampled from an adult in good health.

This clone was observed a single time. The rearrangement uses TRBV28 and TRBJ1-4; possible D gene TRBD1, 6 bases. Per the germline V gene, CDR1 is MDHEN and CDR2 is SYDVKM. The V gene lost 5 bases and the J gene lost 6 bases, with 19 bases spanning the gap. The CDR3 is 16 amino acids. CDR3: CASSRQGGGADEKLFF. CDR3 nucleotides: TGTGCCAGCAGTCGACAAGGTGGGGGGGCTGATGAAAAACTGTTTTTT.

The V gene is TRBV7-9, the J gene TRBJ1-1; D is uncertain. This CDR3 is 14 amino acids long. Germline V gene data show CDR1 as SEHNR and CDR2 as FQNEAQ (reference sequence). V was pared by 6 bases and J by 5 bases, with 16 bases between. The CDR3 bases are TGTGCCAGCAGTCCCTTGTCCCGGAGAACTGAAGCTTTCTTT. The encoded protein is CASSPLSRRTEAFF.

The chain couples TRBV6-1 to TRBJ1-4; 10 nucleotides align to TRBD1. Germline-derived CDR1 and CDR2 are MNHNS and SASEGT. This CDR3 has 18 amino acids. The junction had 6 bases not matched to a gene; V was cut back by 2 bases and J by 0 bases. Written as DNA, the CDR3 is TGTGCCAGCAGTGAATGGCTGACAGGGGGCCCAACTAATGAAAAACTGTTTTTT. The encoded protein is CASSEWLTGGPTNEKLFF.

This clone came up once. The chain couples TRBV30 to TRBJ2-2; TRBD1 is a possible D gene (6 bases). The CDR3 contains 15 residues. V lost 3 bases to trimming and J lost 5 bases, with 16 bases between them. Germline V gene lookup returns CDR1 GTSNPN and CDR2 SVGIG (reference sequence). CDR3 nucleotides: TGTGCCTGGAGCCCCTGGCAGGGGTGGACCGGGGAGCTGTTTTTT. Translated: CAWSPWQGWTGELFF.

Written as DNA, the CDR3 is TGCAGCGTTGAAGATCAAGACTATGGCTACACCTTC. It yields the protein CSVEDQDYGYTF. V gene TRBV29-1 combines with J gene TRBJ1-2; D unresolved. Trimming left V 0 bases short and J 3 bases short, with 5 bases between. This CDR3 contains 12 residues. Per the germline V gene, CDR1 is SQVTM and CDR2 is ANQGSEA.

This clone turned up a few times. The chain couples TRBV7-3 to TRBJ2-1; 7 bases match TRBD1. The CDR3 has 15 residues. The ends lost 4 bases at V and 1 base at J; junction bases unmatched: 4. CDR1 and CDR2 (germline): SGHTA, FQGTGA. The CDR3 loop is CASSSPQGSYNEQFF. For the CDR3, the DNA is TGTGCCAGCAGCTCACCACAGGGGTCCTACAATGAGCAGTTCTTC.

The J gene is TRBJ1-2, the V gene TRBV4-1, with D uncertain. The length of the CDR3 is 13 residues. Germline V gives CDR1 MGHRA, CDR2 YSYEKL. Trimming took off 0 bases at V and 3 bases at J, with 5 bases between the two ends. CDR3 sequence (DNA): TGCGCCAGCAGCCAAGAGTTGTACTATGGCTACACCTTC. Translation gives CASSQELYYGYTF.

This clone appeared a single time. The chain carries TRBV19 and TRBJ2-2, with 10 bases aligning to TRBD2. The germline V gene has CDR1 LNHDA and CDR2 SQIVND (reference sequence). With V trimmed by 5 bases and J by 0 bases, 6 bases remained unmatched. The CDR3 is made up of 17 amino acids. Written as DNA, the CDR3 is TGTGCCAGTAGTCCGCGGACTAGCGGCACGAACACCGGGGAGCTGTTTTTT. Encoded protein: CASSPRTSGTNTGELFF.

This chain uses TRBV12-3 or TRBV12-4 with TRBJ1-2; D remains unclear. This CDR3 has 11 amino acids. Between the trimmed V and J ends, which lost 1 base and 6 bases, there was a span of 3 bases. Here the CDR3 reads CASSLEHGYTF. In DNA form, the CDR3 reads TGTGCCAGCAGTTTAGAGCATGGCTACACCTTC.

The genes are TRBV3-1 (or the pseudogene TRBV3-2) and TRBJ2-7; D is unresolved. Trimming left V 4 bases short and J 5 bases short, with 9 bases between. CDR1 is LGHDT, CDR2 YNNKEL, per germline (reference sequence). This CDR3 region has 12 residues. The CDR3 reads CASSLWPDEQYF. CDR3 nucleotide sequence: TGTGCCAGCAGCCTTTGGCCAGACGAGCAGTACTTC.

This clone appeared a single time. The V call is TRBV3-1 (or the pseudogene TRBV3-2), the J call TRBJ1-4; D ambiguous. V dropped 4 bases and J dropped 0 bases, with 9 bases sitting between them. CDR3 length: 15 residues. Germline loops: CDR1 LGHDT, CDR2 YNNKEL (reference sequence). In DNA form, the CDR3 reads TGTGCCAGCAGCCCGCGACGGTCAACTAATGAAAAACTGTTTTTT. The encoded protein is CASSPRRSTNEKLFF.

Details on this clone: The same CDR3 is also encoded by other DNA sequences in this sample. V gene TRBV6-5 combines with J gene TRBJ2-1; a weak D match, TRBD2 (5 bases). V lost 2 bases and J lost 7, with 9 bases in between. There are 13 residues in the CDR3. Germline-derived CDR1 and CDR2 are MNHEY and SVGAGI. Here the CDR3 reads CASSYDRGNEQFF. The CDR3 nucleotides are TGTGCCAGCAGTTACGATCGGGGTAATGAGCAGTTCTTC.

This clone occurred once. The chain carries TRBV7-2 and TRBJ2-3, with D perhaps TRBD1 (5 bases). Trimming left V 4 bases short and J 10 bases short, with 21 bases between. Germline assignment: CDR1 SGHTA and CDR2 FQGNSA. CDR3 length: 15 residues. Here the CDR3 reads CASSSKALTQGAQYF. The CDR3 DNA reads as TGTGCCAGCAGCTCCAAGGCCCTGACCCAAGGGGCGCAGTATTTT.

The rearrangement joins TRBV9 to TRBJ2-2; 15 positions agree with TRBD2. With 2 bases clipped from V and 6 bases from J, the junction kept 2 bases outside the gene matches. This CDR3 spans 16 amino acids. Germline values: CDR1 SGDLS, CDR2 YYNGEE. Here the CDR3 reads CASSVGLAGGAGELFF. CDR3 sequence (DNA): TGTGCCAGCAGCGTCGGACTAGCGGGAGGGGCCGGGGAGCTGTTTTTT. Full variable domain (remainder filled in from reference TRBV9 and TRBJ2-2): DSGVTQTPKHLITATGQRVTLRCSPRSGDLSVYWYQQSLDQGLQFLIQYYNGEERAKGNILERFSAQQFPDLHSELNLSSLELGDSALYFCASSVGLAGGAGELFFGEGSRLTVL.

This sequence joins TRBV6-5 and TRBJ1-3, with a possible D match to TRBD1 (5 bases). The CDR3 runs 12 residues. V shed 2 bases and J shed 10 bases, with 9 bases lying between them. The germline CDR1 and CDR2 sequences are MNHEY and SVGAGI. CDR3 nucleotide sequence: TGTGCCAGCAGTTACGCCGGGGGGACCATATATTTT. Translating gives CASSYAGGTIYF.

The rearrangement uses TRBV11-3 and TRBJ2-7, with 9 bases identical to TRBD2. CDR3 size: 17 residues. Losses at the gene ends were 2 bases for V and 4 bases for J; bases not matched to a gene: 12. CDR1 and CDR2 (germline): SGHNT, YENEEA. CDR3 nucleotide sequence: TGTGCCAGCAGCTTAACCTTTAATAGCGGGAGCCCGTACGAGCAGTACTTC. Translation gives CASSLTFNSGSPYEQYF.

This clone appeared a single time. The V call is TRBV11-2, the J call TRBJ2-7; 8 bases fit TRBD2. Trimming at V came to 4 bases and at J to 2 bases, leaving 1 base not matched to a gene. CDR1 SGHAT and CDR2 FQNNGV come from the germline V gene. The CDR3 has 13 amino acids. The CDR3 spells CASSSGGPYEQYF. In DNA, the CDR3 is TGTGCCAGCAGCTCGGGGGGGCCCTACGAGCAGTACTTC.

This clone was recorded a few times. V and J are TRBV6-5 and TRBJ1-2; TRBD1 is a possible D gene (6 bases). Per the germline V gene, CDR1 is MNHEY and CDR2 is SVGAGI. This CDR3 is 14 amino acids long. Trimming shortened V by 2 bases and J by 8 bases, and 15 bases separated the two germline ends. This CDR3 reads CASSYDRRGGGYTF. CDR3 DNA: TGTGCCAGCAGTTACGACCGCAGAGGGGGGGGCTACACCTTC.

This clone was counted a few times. The CDR3 DNA is TGTGCCAGCAGCCAAGATCAGACAGGGAACACTGAAGCTTTCTTT. This translates into CASSQDQTGNTEAFF. The chain employs TRBV3-1 (or the pseudogene TRBV3-2) and TRBJ1-1, with D possibly matching TRBD1 (6 bases). The germline CDR1 and CDR2 sequences are LGHDT and YNNKEL (reference sequence). The CDR3 runs 15 residues. Trimming took off 0 bases at V and 1 base at J, with 9 bases between the two ends.

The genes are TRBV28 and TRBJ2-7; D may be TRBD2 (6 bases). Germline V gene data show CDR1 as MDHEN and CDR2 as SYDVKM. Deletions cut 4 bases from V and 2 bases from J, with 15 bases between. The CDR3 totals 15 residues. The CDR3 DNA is TGTGCCAGCAGTTCCCGGGCAGCGGGTCCCTACGAGCAGTACTTC. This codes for CASSSRAAGPYEQYF.

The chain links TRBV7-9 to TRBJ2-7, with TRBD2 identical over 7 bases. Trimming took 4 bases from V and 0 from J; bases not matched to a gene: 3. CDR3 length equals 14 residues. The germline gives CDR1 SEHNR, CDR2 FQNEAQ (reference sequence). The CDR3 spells CASSSRLASYEQYF. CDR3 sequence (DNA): TGTGCCAGCAGCTCCCGACTAGCCTCCTACGAGCAGTACTTC.

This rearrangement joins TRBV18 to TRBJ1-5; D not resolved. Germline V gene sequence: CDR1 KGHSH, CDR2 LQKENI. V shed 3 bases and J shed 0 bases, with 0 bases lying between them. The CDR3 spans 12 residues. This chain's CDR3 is CASSPSNQPQHF. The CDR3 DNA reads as TGTGCCAGCTCACCTAGCAATCAGCCCCAGCATTTT.

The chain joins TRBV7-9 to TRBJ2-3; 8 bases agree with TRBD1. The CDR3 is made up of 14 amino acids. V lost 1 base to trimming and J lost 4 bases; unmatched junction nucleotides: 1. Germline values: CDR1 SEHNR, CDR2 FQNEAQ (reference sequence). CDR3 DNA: TGTGCCAGCAGCTTAGTACAGGGGGCAGATACGCAGTATTTT. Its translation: CASSLVQGADTQYF.

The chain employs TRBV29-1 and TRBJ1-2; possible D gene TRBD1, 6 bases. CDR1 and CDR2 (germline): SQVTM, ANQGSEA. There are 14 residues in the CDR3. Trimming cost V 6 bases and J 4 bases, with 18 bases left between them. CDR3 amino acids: CSVALVTGGYGYTF. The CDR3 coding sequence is TGCAGCGTCGCGTTGGTGACAGGCGGCTATGGCTACACCTTC.